This TCR beta chain was observed in a study of blood T cell repertoires in COVID-19. The CDR3 covers 13 residues. Trimming pared 4 bases from V and 8 bases from J, leaving 11 bases between. Per germline, CDR1 KGHDR and CDR2 SFDVKD. Produced via immunoSEQ multiplex PCR; TCRdb's table is partial and in-frame only. The sample contains some 210,000 clones, about 89% of which appear only once. The chain recombines TRBV24-1 with TRBJ2-1, with a weak D call TRBD1 (5 bases). The source of this sequence is a man aged 55 to 70 who had recovered from COVID-19. Sequences were obtained from peripheral blood. The DNA of the CDR3 is TGTGCCACCAGTGAGCCCAGGGCCTATGAGCAGTTCTTC. Translating it yields CATSEPRAYEQFF.